The source of this T cell receptor beta chain is a study of radiation and T cells in renal cell carcinoma. Method: immunoSEQ multiplex PCR; TCRdb's copy keeps in-frame clones and lacks some. This repertoire shows 150,000 to 200,000 clones, around 90% found once; its top ten account for approximately 11%. Overall study findings and caveats: From baseline, blood top tumor clonotypes peaked at 2 weeks post-radiation.

Points on this clone: The target antigen is unknown.

Time point: blood 4 weeks post-SBRT, at nephrectomy. Treatment indicated: 15 Gy SBRT to primary tumor, nephrectomy 4 weeks later. Nephrectomy followed 15 Gy stereotactic body radiation by 4 weeks. Per the germline V gene, CDR1 is WSHSY and CDR2 is SAAADI. Unmatched junction bases numbered 6, after V lost 3 bases and J lost 7 bases. The CDR3 is 14 amino acids. The material was blood, obtained from a patient whose treatment included radiotherapy and nephrectomy. V and J are TRBV10-2 and TRBJ2-7, with 10 bases matching TRBD1. The receptor's source is a woman between 50 and 59 years old with renal cell carcinoma. The CDR3 loop reads CASSDGTGVGEQYF. The CDR3 DNA reads as TGCGCCAGCAGTGACGGGACAGGGGTAGGGGAGCAGTACTTC.